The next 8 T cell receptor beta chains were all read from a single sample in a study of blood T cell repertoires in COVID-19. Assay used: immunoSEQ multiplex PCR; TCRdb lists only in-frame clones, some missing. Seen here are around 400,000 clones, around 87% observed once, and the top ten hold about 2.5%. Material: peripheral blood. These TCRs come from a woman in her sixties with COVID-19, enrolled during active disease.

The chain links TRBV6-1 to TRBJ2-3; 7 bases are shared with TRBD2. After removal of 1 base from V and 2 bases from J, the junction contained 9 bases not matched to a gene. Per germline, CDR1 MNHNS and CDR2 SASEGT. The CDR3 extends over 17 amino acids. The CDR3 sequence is CASSEVAIGGNTDTQYF. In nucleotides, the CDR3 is TGTGCCAGCAGTGAAGTTGCGATCGGGGGGAACACAGATACGCAGTATTTT.

CDR3 region: CASSDRATNEKLFF. In DNA form, the CDR3 reads TGCGCCAGCAGCGATCGAGCAACTAATGAAAAACTGTTTTTT. The chain joins TRBV5-1 to TRBJ1-4, with D uncertain. V was shortened by 4 bases and J by 0 bases, with 7 bases between the two germline ends. Germline V gene sequence: CDR1 SGHRS, CDR2 YFSETQ. The CDR3 is 14 amino acids.

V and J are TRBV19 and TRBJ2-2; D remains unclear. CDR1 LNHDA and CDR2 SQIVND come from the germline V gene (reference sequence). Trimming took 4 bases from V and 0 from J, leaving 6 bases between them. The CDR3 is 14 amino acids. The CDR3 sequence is CASSTRSNTGELFF. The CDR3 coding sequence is TGTGCCAGTAGTACCAGATCGAACACCGGGGAGCTGTTTTTT.

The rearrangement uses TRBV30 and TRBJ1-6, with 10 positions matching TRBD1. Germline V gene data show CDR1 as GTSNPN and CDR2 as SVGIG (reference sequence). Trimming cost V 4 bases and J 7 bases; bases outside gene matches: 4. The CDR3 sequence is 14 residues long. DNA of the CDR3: TGTGCCTGGAAGCCGGGACAGGGGAATTCACCCCTCCACTTT. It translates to CAWKPGQGNSPLHF.

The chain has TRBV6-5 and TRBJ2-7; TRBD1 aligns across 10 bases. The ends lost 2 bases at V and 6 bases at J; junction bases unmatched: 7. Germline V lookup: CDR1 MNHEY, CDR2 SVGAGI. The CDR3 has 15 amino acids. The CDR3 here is CASSYIRTGGSEQYF. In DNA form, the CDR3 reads TGTGCCAGCAGTTACATCCGGACAGGGGGAAGCGAGCAGTACTTC.

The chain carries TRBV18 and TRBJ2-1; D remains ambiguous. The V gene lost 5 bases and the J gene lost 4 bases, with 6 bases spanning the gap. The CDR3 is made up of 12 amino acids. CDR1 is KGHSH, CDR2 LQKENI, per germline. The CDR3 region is CASSTLYNEQFF. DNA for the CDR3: TGTGCCAGCTCAACGCTATACAATGAGCAGTTCTTC.

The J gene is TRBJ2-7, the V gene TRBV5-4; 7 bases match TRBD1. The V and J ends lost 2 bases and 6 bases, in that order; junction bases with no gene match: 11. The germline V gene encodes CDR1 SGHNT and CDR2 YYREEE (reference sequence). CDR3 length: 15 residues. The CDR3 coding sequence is TGTGCCAGCAGCTTTCGCCCCGAGACAGGGACCGAGCAGTACTTC. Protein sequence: CASSFRPETGTEQYF.

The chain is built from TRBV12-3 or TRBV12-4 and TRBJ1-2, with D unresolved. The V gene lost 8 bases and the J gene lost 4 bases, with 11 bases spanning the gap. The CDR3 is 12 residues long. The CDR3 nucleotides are TGTGCCAGCTCCACGGGAATCTATGGCTACACCTTC. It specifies CASSTGIYGYTF.